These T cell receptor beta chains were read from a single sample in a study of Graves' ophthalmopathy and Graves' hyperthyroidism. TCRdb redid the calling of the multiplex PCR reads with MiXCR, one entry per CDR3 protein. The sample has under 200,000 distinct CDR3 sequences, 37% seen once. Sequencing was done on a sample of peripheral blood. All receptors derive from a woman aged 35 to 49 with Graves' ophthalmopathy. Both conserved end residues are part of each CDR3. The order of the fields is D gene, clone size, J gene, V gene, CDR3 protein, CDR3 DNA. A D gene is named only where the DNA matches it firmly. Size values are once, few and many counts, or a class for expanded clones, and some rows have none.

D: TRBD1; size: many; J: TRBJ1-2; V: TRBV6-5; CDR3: CASSYRDREGYTF; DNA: TGTGCCAGCAGTTATAGGGACAGGGAGGGCTACACCTTC
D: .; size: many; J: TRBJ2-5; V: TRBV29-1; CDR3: CSVEKVQKETQYF; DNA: TGCAGCGTTGAAAAGGTCCAGAAAGAGACCCAGTACTTC
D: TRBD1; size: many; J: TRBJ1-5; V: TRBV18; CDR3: CASSPDRGYNQPQHF; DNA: TGTGCCAGCTCACCAGACAGGGGATACAATCAGCCCCAGCATTTT
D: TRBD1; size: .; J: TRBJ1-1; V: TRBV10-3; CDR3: CAIRSTGSRPEAFF; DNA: TGTGCCATCAGATCGACAGGGTCGAGGCCTGAAGCTTTCTTT
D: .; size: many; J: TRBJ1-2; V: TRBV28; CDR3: CASSSSGFLNYGYTF; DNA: TGTGCCAGCAGTTCGTCGGGGTTCTTAAACTATGGCTACACCTTC
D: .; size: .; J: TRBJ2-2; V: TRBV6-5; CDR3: CASSSLYTGELFF; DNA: TGTGCCAGCAGTTCCCTATACACCGGGGAGCTGTTTTTT
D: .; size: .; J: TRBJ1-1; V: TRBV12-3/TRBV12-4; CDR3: CASSPKGLYDTEAFF; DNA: TGTGCCAGCAGCCCAAAAGGGTTGTATGACACTGAAGCTTTCTTT
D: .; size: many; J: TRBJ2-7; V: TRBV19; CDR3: CASSRKQYYEQYF; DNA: TGTGCCAGTAGTAGGAAGCAGTACTACGAGCAGTACTTC
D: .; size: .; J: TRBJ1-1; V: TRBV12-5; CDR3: CASGLEVSGAEAFF; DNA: TGTGCTAGTGGTTTGGAGGTGTCAGGCGCTGAAGCTTTCTTT
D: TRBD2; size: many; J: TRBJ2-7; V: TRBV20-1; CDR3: CSAIYSSGISSYEQYF; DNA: TGCAGTGCTATCTATTCTAGCGGGATCAGCTCCTACGAGCAGTACTTC
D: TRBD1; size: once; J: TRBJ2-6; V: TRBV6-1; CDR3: CASSEYRGVFGGANVLTF; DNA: TGTGCCAGCAGTGAATACAGGGGGGTATTTGGTGGGGCCAACGTCCTGACTTTC
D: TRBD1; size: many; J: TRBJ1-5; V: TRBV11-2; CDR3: CASSFKGAQPQHF; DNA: TGTGCCAGCAGCTTTAAGGGGGCTCAGCCCCAGCATTTT
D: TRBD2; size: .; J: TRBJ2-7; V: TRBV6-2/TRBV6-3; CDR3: CASSYSATGGPYEQYF; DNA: TGTGCCAGCAGTTACTCCGCGACGGGGGGGCCCTACGAGCAGTACTTC
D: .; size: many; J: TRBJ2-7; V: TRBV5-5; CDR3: CASSLEGQASGEQYF; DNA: TGTGCCAGCAGCTTGGAAGGCCAGGCCTCTGGGGAGCAGTACTTC
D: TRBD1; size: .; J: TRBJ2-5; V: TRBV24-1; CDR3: CATSDRQGAGQETQYF; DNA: TGTGCCACCAGTGACCGACAGGGGGCTGGGCAAGAGACCCAGTACTTC
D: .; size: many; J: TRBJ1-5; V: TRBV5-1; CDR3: CASSPVGGVSNQPQHF; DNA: TGCGCCAGCAGCCCGGTCGGGGGAGTGAGCAATCAGCCCCAGCATTTT
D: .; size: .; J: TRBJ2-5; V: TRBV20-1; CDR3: CSALRTGLRGETQYF; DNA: TGCAGTGCTCTTCGAACAGGGTTGAGGGGAGAGACCCAGTACTTC
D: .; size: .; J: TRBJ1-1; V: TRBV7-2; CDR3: CASSRYNQGTEAFF; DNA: TGTGCCAGCAGCCGATACAATCAGGGAACTGAAGCTTTCTTT
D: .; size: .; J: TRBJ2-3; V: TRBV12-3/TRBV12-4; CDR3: CASSLGASHTDTQYF; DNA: TGTGCCAGCAGTTTAGGGGCCAGTCACACAGATACGCAGTATTTT
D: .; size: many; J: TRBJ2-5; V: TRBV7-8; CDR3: CASSFFQGSSETQYF; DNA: TGTGCCAGCAGCTTCTTCCAGGGTAGCTCGGAGACCCAGTACTTC
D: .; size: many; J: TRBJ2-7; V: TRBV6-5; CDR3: CASSYGLGYEQYF; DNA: TGTGCCAGCAGTTATGGGCTAGGCTACGAGCAGTACTTC
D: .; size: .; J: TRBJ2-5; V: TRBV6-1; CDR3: CASADSFQETQYF; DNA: TGTGCCAGCGCCGACAGTTTTCAAGAGACCCAGTACTTC
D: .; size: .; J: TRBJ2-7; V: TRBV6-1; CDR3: CASSESRWGYEQYF; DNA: TGTGCCAGCAGTGAAAGTAGGTGGGGGTACGAGCAGTACTTC
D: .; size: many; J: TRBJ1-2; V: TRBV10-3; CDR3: CAISKLIITRAGLIEGYTF; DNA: TGTGCCATCAGCAAACTGATAATAACCAGGGCCGGGCTAATAGAGGGCTACACCTTC
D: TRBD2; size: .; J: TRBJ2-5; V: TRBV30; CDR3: CAWSVHLIGTSGRETQYF; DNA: TGTGCCTGGAGTGTACACCTTATCGGGACTAGCGGGAGAGAGACCCAGTACTTC
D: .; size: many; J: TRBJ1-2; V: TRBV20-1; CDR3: CSASILSTALDGYTF; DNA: TGCAGTGCTTCCATACTTTCGACAGCCCTGGATGGCTACACCTTC
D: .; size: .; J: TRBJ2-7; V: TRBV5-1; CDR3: CASSLVPGSAYEQYF; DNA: TGCGCCAGCAGCTTGGTACCGGGATCGGCCTACGAGCAGTACTTC
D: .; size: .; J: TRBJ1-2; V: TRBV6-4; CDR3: CASPLSQGNGYTF; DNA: TGTGCCAGCCCGCTTTCACAAGGGAATGGCTACACCTTC
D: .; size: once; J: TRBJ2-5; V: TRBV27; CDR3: CSSSLLDSQETQYF; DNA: TGTTCCAGCAGTTTATTGGACAGCCAAGAGACCCAGTACTTC
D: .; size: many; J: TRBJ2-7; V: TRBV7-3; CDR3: CASSFSGGDSYEQYF; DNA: TGTGCCAGCAGCTTCTCCGGGGGCGACTCCTACGAGCAGTACTTC
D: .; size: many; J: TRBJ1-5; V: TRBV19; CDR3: CASSWAVGQLNQPQHF; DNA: TGTGCCAGTAGTTGGGCGGTCGGACAGTTAAATCAGCCCCAGCATTTT
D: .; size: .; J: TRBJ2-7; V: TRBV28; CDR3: CASYNQRDNEQYF; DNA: TGTGCCAGCTATAACCAGCGGGACAACGAGCAGTACTTC
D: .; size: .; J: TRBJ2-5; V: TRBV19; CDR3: CASRARDFGTRVEETQYF; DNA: TGTGCCAGTCGGGCTAGGGATTTTGGGACCAGGGTCGAAGAGACCCAGTACTTC
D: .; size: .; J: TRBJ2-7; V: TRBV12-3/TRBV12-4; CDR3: CASSPTAGYEQYF; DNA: TGTGCCAGCAGCCCCACTGCGGGCTACGAGCAGTACTTC
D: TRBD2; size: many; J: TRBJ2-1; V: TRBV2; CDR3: CASSWLASGEQFF; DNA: TGTGCCAGCAGTTGGCTAGCTAGCGGTGAGCAGTTCTTC
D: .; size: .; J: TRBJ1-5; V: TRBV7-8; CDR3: CASSLGRRVNQPQHF; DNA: TGTGCCAGCAGCTTAGGGCGCAGGGTCAATCAGCCCCAGCATTTT
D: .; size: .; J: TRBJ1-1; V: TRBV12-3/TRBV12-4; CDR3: CASRDNMNTEAFF; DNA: TGTGCCAGCAGGGACAACATGAACACTGAAGCTTTCTTT
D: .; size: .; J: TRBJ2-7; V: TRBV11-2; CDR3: CASSLTAASYEQYF; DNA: TGTGCCAGCAGCCTAACAGCGGCCTCCTACGAGCAGTACTTC
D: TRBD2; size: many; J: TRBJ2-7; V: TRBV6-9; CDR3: CASNSGPPSGFYEQYF; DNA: TGTGCCAGCAACTCCGGCCCGCCTAGCGGCTTCTACGAGCAGTACTTC
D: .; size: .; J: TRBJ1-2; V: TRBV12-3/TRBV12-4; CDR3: CASSYSGWQGNVYGYTF; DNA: TGTGCCAGCAGTTACTCCGGATGGCAGGGGAATGTCTATGGCTACACCTTC
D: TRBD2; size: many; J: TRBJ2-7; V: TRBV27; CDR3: CASSGLAVHRREQYF; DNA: TGTGCCAGCAGTGGCCTAGCGGTCCACCGAAGGGAGCAGTACTTC